The rows below give T cell receptor beta chains drawn from one sample of a study of a mutant IDH1 vaccine in newly diagnosed glioma. These receptors' targets are unknown. TCRdb's table, derived via immunoSEQ multiplex PCR, lists solely in-frame clones and lacks some. In the table there are 9,500 to 12,000 clones, 88% of which are singletons. The sequenced sample was PBMCs, obtained from a glioma patient whose treatment included an IDH1 peptide vaccine. These receptors came from a woman aged 40 to 50 with glioma. Some clones in this sample may be carry-over from other donors' samples. Each CDR3 is given with its conserved first and last residue. The order of the fields is clone size, J gene, V gene, D gene, CDR3 protein, CDR3 DNA. A D gene is named only where the DNA matches it firmly. Clone size is shown for a subset of rows, as once, few, many or a class of expanded clone.

NA	TRBJ2-5	TRBV19	NA	CASSEGVSHGTQYF	TGTGCCAGTAGTGAAGGGGTCTCCCATGGGACCCAGTACTTC
NA	TRBJ2-5	TRBV30	NA	CAWSLQGRETQYF	TGTGCCTGGAGTTTACAGGGACGGGAGACCCAGTACTTC
NA	TRBJ2-2	TRBV7-6	NA	CASSLSGANTGELFF	TGTGCCAGCAGCTTAAGCGGAGCGAACACCGGGGAGCTGTTTTTT
NA	TRBJ2-1	TRBV9	TRBD1	CASSVDGTGEQFF	TGTGCCAGCAGCGTAGACGGGACAGGTGAGCAGTTCTTC
NA	TRBJ2-6	TRBV9	NA	CASSSDRSSGANVLTF	TGTGCCAGCAGCTCCGACAGAAGCTCTGGGGCCAACGTCCTGACTTTC
NA	TRBJ1-2	TRBV7-8	NA	CASSVGEEGYTF	TGTGCCAGCAGCGTGGGCGAGGAGGGCTACACCTTC
NA	TRBJ2-1	TRBV10-3	NA	CAISEEGSEQFF	TGTGCCATCAGTGAGGAGGGTTCTGAGCAGTTCTTC
NA	TRBJ2-3	TRBV27	TRBD2	CASRLTFAGTSGRASDTQYF	TGTGCCAGCAGATTGACATTCGCCGGGACTAGCGGGAGGGCCTCAGATACGCAGTATTTT
NA	TRBJ1-3	TRBV15	NA	CATSRAGENRFSGNTIYF	TGTGCCACCAGCAGAGCGGGGGAAAACAGATTCTCTGGAAACACCATATATTTT
NA	TRBJ2-5	TRBV5-1	TRBD2	CASSSRGASGGPQETQYF	TGCGCCAGCAGCTCCCGGGGGGCTAGCGGGGGCCCCCAAGAGACCCAGTACTTC
NA	TRBJ2-1	TRBV7-9	TRBD2	CASSPYPGRGYNEQFF	TGTGCCAGCAGCCCGTACCCAGGGCGGGGGTACAATGAGCAGTTCTTC
NA	TRBJ2-1	TRBV4-2	NA	CASSQESASGVDEQFF	TGTGCCAGCAGCCAAGAGTCGGCGAGCGGCGTGGATGAGCAGTTCTTC
NA	TRBJ1-5	TRBV7-2	NA	CASSWTGGGVNQPQHF	TGTGCCAGCAGCTGGACGGGAGGGGGAGTCAATCAGCCCCAGCATTTT
NA	TRBJ2-7	TRBV27	TRBD1	CASSLSTGQGIYEQYF	TGTGCCAGCAGTTTATCGACGGGACAGGGGATCTACGAGCAGTACTTC
once	TRBJ2-7	TRBV6-1	TRBD2	CASSEVGGRSSYEQYF	TGTGCCAGCAGTGAAGTAGGCGGGAGGAGCTCCTACGAGCAGTACTTC
NA	TRBJ1-3	TRBV19	NA	CASSPTGNTIYF	TGTGCCAGTAGTCCGACCGGAAACACCATATATTTT
NA	TRBJ2-7	TRBV18	TRBD2	CASSPNGGSSYEQYF	TGTGCCAGCTCACCAAATGGCGGGAGCTCCTACGAGCAGTACTTC
NA	TRBJ1-1	TRBV19	NA	CASSMDGRGWNTEAFF	TGTGCCAGTAGTATGGACGGAAGGGGCTGGAACACTGAAGCTTTCTTT
NA	TRBJ1-1	TRBV15	NA	CATSRAGGNTEAFF	TGTGCCACCAGCAGAGCCGGAGGAAACACTGAAGCTTTCTTT
once	TRBJ2-5	TRBV19	NA	CASSRGVLMETQYF	TGTGCCAGTAGTAGGGGGGTATTAATGGAGACCCAGTACTTC
NA	TRBJ2-7	TRBV6-5	NA	CASSWADEQYF	TGTGCCAGCAGTTGGGCAGACGAGCAGTACTTC
NA	TRBJ2-5	TRBV7-9	NA	CASSEGTQETQYF	TGTGCCAGCAGCGAGGGGACCCAAGAGACCCAGTACTTC
NA	TRBJ2-1	TRBV27	NA	CASSLSWTVGNEQFF	TGTGCCAGCAGTTTATCCTGGACAGTGGGCAATGAGCAGTTCTTC
NA	TRBJ2-5	TRBV28	NA	CASSFIDRKETQYF	TGTGCCAGCAGCTTCATCGACAGAAAAGAGACCCAGTACTTC
NA	TRBJ1-1	TRBV5-1	NA	CASRYTERYDPEAFF	TGCGCCAGCAGATACACAGAGCGTTATGACCCGGAAGCTTTCTTT
once	TRBJ1-1	TRBV5-1	NA	CASSLGQPNTEAFF	TGCGCCAGCAGCTTGGGACAGCCGAACACTGAAGCTTTCTTT
NA	TRBJ1-2	TRBV19	NA	CASSPRGIRSENYGYTF	TGTGCCAGTAGTCCCCGCGGGATCAGGAGCGAAAACTATGGCTACACCTTC
NA	TRBJ1-4	TRBV5-5	NA	CASSLALAGIGGKLFF	TGTGCCAGCAGCTTGGCCCTGGCAGGCATAGGTGGAAAACTGTTTTTT
NA	TRBJ2-7	TRBV7-3	NA	CASSLDASSYEQYF	TGTGCCAGCAGCTTAGACGCTAGCTCCTACGAGCAGTACTTC
NA	TRBJ1-2	TRBV19	NA	CASSIGGGYGYTF	TGTGCCAGTAGTATCGGGGGCGGCTATGGCTACACCTTC
NA	TRBJ2-1	TRBV4-1	TRBD2	CASSYRLATGSYNEQFF	TGCGCCAGCAGTTACAGACTAGCAACCGGTTCCTACAATGAGCAGTTCTTC
NA	TRBJ2-7	TRBV5-1	TRBD2	CASRGSSYEQYF	TGCGCCTCTCGCGGGAGCTCCTACGAGCAGTACTTC
NA	TRBJ1-2	TRBV4-2	TRBD1	CASSQGRDRGNYGYTF	TGTGCCAGCAGCCAGGGACGAGACAGGGGGAATTATGGCTACACCTTC
NA	TRBJ1-6	TRBV6-5	TRBD1	CASSRPGQGNSPLHF	TGTGCCAGCAGTAGACCGGGACAGGGTAATTCACCCCTCCACTTT
NA	TRBJ2-7	TRBV28	NA	CASSRPYEQYF	TGTGCCAGCAGTAGACCCTACGAGCAGTACTTC
NA	TRBJ2-3	TRBV7-2	TRBD2	CASSRSGGSTDTQYF	TGTGCCAGCAGCAGGAGCGGGGGAAGCACAGATACGCAGTATTTT
NA	TRBJ2-7	TRBV5-6	NA	CASSLLGHSYEQYF	TGTGCCAGCAGCTTGTTAGGTCACTCCTACGAGCAGTACTTC
NA	TRBJ2-3	TRBV19	NA	CASSKDRTPDTQYF	TGTGCCAGTAGTAAGGACCGGACACCTGATACGCAGTATTTT
NA	TRBJ2-7	TRBV5-5	NA	CASSEGLPGVYEQYF	TGTGCCAGCAGCGAGGGACTCCCGGGAGTCTACGAGCAGTACTTC
few	TRBJ2-6	TRBV7-9	NA	CASSLAPSSGANVLTF	TGTGCCAGCAGCTTAGCGCCAAGCTCTGGGGCCAACGTCCTGACTTTC